This TCR beta chain was recovered during a study of OX40 agonist ivuxolimab in advanced cancers. About the investigation overall: Ivuxolimab was a fully human IgG2 agonistic monoclonal antibody targeting the costimulatory receptor OX40 (CD134). A male proportion of around 80% and a mean age of approximately 58 years, ranging from 23 to 79, were recorded for the dose-escalation cohort. Partial responses occurred in three dose-escalation patients, of whom one had hepatocellular carcinoma and two had cutaneous melanoma. Peripheral TCRbeta sequencing aimed to test whether ivuxolimab altered TCR sequence diversity and caused clonal T-cell expansion. Intravenous ivuxolimab was administered to patients every 2 weeks at six dose levels: 0.01, 0.1, 0.3, 1.5, 3 and 10 mg/kg. Of the roughly 52 dose-escalation patients, hepatocellular carcinoma was present in 19, melanoma in approximately 15, renal cell carcinoma in 9 and head and neck cancer in 9. Patients were allowed to have had prior anti-PD-1, anti-PD-L1 or anti-CTLA-4 therapy, and approximately 40% of the dose-escalation patients had previously received checkpoint inhibitors. The paper describes the monotherapy dose-escalation part (N of about 47 patients) of the phase I trial of ivuxolimab.

To sequence the TCRbeta CDR3 region, genomic DNA was isolated from the sorted cells. The immunoSEQ Assay was used for sequencing of TCRbeta CDR3 regions. In its TCRdb copy, this immuneACCESS table keeps in-frame sequences only and misses some clones. Where compared with another copy, unresolved V genes explain less than half of these, and the others have no known cause. The sample table shows roughly 46,000 clones, and over 75% are seen once. 12% of the sample goes to the ten largest clones. General study outcomes and caveats: In the 0.1-3.0 mg/kg groups, partial responders were among the patients with the lowest normalized peripheral clonal expansion, particularly in CD8+ T cells. After ivuxolimab, CD8+ T cells had more expanded clones than CD4+ T cells on average. At doses of 0.1 to 3.0 mg/kg, clonal expansion of both CD4+ and CD8+ T cells in blood was seen between baseline and week 6. Antigen specificity was not determined for the clonally expanded peripheral T cells. Low levels of normalized T-cell clonal expansion were also seen in some nonresponding patients.

Remarks on this clone: No cognate antigen has been identified for it. Base quality data are lacking; no much larger clone is found one base away. Other DNA sequences of this sample code for an identical CDR3.

The trim is 0 bases for V and 4 bases for J, with a gap of 6 bases between the germline ends. The CDR3 covers 12 residues, taking in both the cysteine and the phenylalanine. Just the 36-base CDR3 DNA is kept, in frame starting at base 1. The germline V gene (reference sequence) yields GTSNPN for CDR1 and SVGIG for CDR2. The trial excluded patients who had a history of autoimmune disease or who were on systemic immunosuppression. Peripheral blood for TCR sequencing was drawn from every dose cohort at baseline, at cycle 4 day 1 and at cycle 7 day 1. The samples were drawn from a first-in-human, open-label, multicenter phase I dose-escalation trial of ivuxolimab. Adults with locally advanced or metastatic head and neck squamous cell, hepatocellular, melanoma or renal cell carcinoma were enrolled in the trial. CD4+ and CD8+ T cells were sorted separately from peripheral blood before TCR sequencing.

The sequenced sample was CD4+ or CD8+ T cells sorted from blood, obtained in a trial of the OX40 agonist ivuxolimab. The source of this sequence is an adult with an advanced solid tumor such as melanoma, head and neck, liver or kidney cancer. The chain is encoded by TRBV30 joined to TRBJ1-2; the D region possibly corresponds to TRBD1 (5 bases align). This receptor carries the CDR3 CAWSVGGYGYTF. The bases read TGTGCCTGGAGTGTTGGGGGCTATGGCTACACCTTC.